This entry features one TCR beta chain sequence. The same CDR3 can be traced to other DNA sequences in this sample. This specimen comes from a study of shared clonotypes between healthy human individuals. The naive CD8 fraction comprised CD45RO-negative cells positively selected for CCR7 and excluded terminally differentiated effector memory CD45RA+ cells. Data came from immunoSEQ multiplex PCR; TCRdb stores just in-frame clones and leaves some out. There are around 1.9 million clones in the sample; around 93% occur only once, and about 1.8% lies in the top ten. Sequences were obtained from naive CD8+ T cells from PBMCs. This TCR came from a man aged 18 to 30 in good health. Some clones in this sample may be carry-over from other donors' samples.

CDR3 sequence reads: CSVGTSGVVYEQYF. CDR3 in DNA: TGCAGCGTAGGGACAAGTGGGGTGGTCTACGAGCAGTACTTC. The gene calls are TRBV29-1 and TRBJ2-7, with D tentatively TRBD1 (6 bases). The germline V gene encodes CDR1 SQVTM and CDR2 ANQGSEA. The V end lost 6 bases, the J end lost 3 bases, and 18 bases lay between the germline ends. This CDR3 region has 14 residues.